The entry below gives a single TCR beta chain sequence along with its context. Its antigen is still unknown. This sample stems from a study of CD8+ T cells in alopecia areata. Germline CDR1 and CDR2: MDHEN and SYDVKM. With 6 bases removed from V and 7 bases from J, the gap between germline ends came to 16 bases. This CDR3 region has 14 residues. Broader study findings: In scalp samples, resident alphabeta T cells of normal skin are also sequenced. The study found higher clonality in lesional than normal scalp, especially in alopecia totalis/universalis.

Once RNA had been extracted, it was reverse transcribed into cDNA to act as the sequencing template. The table came from immunoSEQ multiplex PCR; TCRdb's copy has only in-frame clones and leaves some out. Among roughly 250,000 clones listed, 67% were seen once. The TCR comes from a human donor with alopecia areata. This chain links TRBV28 with TRBJ1-5, with D possibly matching TRBD1 (6 bases). Here the sequenced sample was CD4+ T cells sorted from blood, taken at week 0. This chain's CDR3 is CASSHGQTTQPQHF. For the CDR3, the DNA is TGTGCCAGCAGCCATGGACAGACAACGCAGCCCCAGCATTTT.